The 27 T cell receptor beta chains given below trace back to one sample, sequenced in a study of T cell responses to AZD1222 COVID-19 vaccine. The protocol was immunoSEQ multiplex PCR, while the TCRdb copy is restricted to in-frame clones and leaves out a portion. The sample shows about 96,000 clones, nearly 90% of them seen only once. The starting material was peripheral blood, obtained on day 0 of AZD1222 vaccination. These receptor sequences come from an adult in good health.

The V and J genes are TRBV19 and TRBJ1-5; D uncertain. The germline CDR1 and CDR2 sequences are LNHDA and SQIVND (reference sequence). V was pared by 10 bases and J by 1 base, with 11 bases between. The CDR3 is made up of 13 amino acids. The CDR3 region has the DNA TGTGCCACCCAGGTAATGAGCAATCAGCCCCAGCATTTT. This sequence encodes CATQVMSNQPQHF.

Written as DNA, the CDR3 is TGTGCCTCCGCCCTTGGGGCGGGGGCGGGCGATGAGCAGTTCTTC. Translated, it gives CASALGAGAGDEQFF. The chain couples TRBV10-3 to TRBJ2-1; D might be TRBD2 (7 bases). CDR1 and CDR2 from the germline V gene are ENHRY and SYGVKD. The V gene lost 11 bases and the J gene lost 8 bases, with 25 bases spanning the gap. CDR3 size: 15 residues.

The J gene is TRBJ1-1, the V gene TRBV29-1; D not certain. V lost 4 bases and J 3 bases, leaving 6 bases between the germline ends. This CDR3 has 11 residues. Germline assignment: CDR1 SQVTM and CDR2 ANQGSEA. CDR3 sequence (DNA): TGCAGCGTTGGGGTGGACACTGAAGCTTTCTTT. Protein sequence: CSVGVDTEAFF.

This chain connects TRBV20-1 to TRBJ2-3; TRBD2 agrees at 16 bases. The germline V gene encodes CDR1 DFQATT and CDR2 SNEGSKA (reference sequence). V lost 3 bases, J lost 0 bases, and 3 bases stayed unmatched. The CDR3 extends over 17 amino acids. The CDR3, as DNA: TGCAGTGCTAGTCCGGGACTAGCGGGGGGGAGCACAGATACGCAGTATTTT. Residues: CSASPGLAGGSTDTQYF.

The V and J genes are TRBV24-1 and TRBJ1-5, with D possibly TRBD1 on 6 matching bases. The CDR3 consists of 14 residues. V shed 4 bases and J shed 4 bases, with 10 bases lying between them. Germline assignment: CDR1 KGHDR and CDR2 SFDVKD. The CDR3 nucleotides are TGTGCCACCAGTGAACCGGACAGAAATCAGCCCCAGCATTTT. Translated: CATSEPDRNQPQHF.

The chain couples TRBV18 to TRBJ1-3, with 9 nucleotides matching TRBD1. The trim removed 0 bases at V and 6 bases at J, leaving 3 bases unmatched. Germline values: CDR1 KGHSH, CDR2 LQKENI. The CDR3 spans 15 residues. CDR3 bases: TGTGCCAGCTCACCACCTGGGACAGGGTTAAACACCATATATTTT. Protein: CASSPPGTGLNTIYF.

J is TRBJ1-2 and V is TRBV9, with no clear D. The V gene's germline CDR1 is SGDLS and CDR2 YYNGEE. V lost 4 bases, J lost 8 bases, and 24 bases lay in between. The CDR3 length is 16 residues. In DNA form, the CDR3 reads TGTGCCAGCAGCACCTTAAAAGAGACATCCCCGGGGGGCTACACCTTC. Amino acids: CASSTLKETSPGGYTF.

The chain has TRBV5-6 and TRBJ1-6; TRBD1 is a possible D gene (5 bases). The CDR3 has 16 amino acids. The ends were cut back, 0 bases at V and 2 bases at J, with 9 bases in the middle. Germline V gene lookup returns CDR1 SGHDT and CDR2 YYEEEE. CDR3 sequence: CASSLVSGAYNSPLHF. The CDR3 region has the DNA TGTGCCAGCAGCTTGGTTTCGGGGGCCTATAATTCACCCCTCCACTTT.

The chain recombines TRBV4-2 with TRBJ2-1, with 8 bases that match TRBD1. With V trimmed by 1 base and J by 0 bases, 5 bases remained unmatched. Germline V gene sequence: CDR1 LGHNA, CDR2 YNFKEQ. The CDR3 has 17 residues. CDR3 bases: TGTGCCAGCAGCCAAGTCGCAGGGGGCCGCTCCTACAATGAGCAGTTCTTC. It specifies CASSQVAGGRSYNEQFF.

The table lists this clone with a count of one. The chain combines TRBV2 with TRBJ2-7; perhaps D is TRBD1 or TRBD2 (5 bases each). CDR1 and CDR2 from the germline V gene are SNHLY and FYNNEI. The V end lost 3 bases, the J end lost 6 bases, and 21 bases lay between the germline ends. There are 16 residues in the CDR3. As DNA, the CDR3 is TGTGCCAGCAGTGATTTCTCAGGGAGCCGATCAAGCGAGCAGTACTTC. Its protein is CASSDFSGSRSSEQYF. The full variable domain, with the rest looked up from reference TRBV2 and TRBJ2-7, is EPEVTQTPSHQVTQMGQEVILRCVPISNHLYFYWYRQILGQKVEFLVSFYNNEISEKSEIFDDQFSVERPDGSNFTLKIRSTKLEDSAMYFCASSDFSGSRSSEQYFGPGTRLTVT.

V and J are TRBV5-1 and TRBJ2-3; 9 bases agree with TRBD1. The V and J ends lost 3 bases and 5 bases, in that order; junction bases with no gene match: 4. The CDR3 is 14 amino acids. Germline values: CDR1 SGHRS, CDR2 YFSETQ. The CDR3 sequence is CASSSGQGIDTQYF. The CDR3 bases are TGCGCCAGCAGCTCAGGACAGGGGATAGATACGCAGTATTTT.

The chain couples TRBV5-1 to TRBJ2-2, with D perhaps TRBD2 (5 bases). Trimming took 4 bases from V and 2 from J, leaving 9 bases between them. CDR1 is SGHRS, CDR2 YFSETQ, per germline. CDR3 length: 14 amino acids. CDR3 amino acids: CASSAGVNTGELFF. The CDR3 DNA is TGCGCCAGCAGCGCCGGGGTCAACACCGGGGAGCTGTTTTTT.

The chain uses TRBV20-1 and TRBJ2-7; 8 bases fit TRBD1. The CDR3 has 15 amino acids. Germline V gene data show CDR1 as DFQATT and CDR2 as SNEGSKA (reference sequence). The V segment lost 3 bases and the J segment 3 bases; nucleotides outside the gene matches: 10. CDR3 sequence reads: CSASRPGQVFYEQYF. DNA for the CDR3: TGCAGTGCTAGTCGTCCGGGACAGGTCTTCTACGAGCAGTACTTC.

V and J are TRBV7-2 and TRBJ1-3; D uncertain. This CDR3 spans 14 amino acids. Trimming removed 2 bases at V and 0 bases at J, with 5 bases between. The germline V gene has CDR1 SGHTA and CDR2 FQGNSA. The CDR3 here is CASSLQLSGNTIYF. CDR3 nucleotides: TGTGCCAGCAGCTTACAGCTCTCTGGAAACACCATATATTTT.

V is TRBV12-3 or TRBV12-4 and J is TRBJ1-1; tentatively, D is TRBD1 (6 bases). V was shortened by 3 bases and J by 4 bases, with 9 bases between the two germline ends. The CDR3 has 13 amino acids. The CDR3 coding sequence is TGTGCCAGCAGTTTTACAGGGTTCACTGAAGCTTTCTTT. Its protein is CASSFTGFTEAFF.

The gene calls are TRBV5-8 and TRBJ1-1; 11 bases agree with TRBD1. Losses at the gene ends were 4 bases for V and 0 bases for J; bases not matched to a gene: 8. The CDR3 has 17 residues. The germline CDR1 and CDR2 sequences are SGHTS and YDEGEE. This CDR3 reads CASSPRDRGSMNTEAFF. The CDR3 coding sequence is TGTGCCAGCAGCCCCCGGGACAGGGGGTCGATGAACACTGAAGCTTTCTTT.

This clone is a singleton in its sample. This chain joins TRBV4-1 and TRBJ1-3; D may be TRBD1 (5 bases). The CDR3 is 15 amino acids. V lost 3 bases, J lost 1 base, and 10 bases lay in between. Germline V CDR1 and CDR2: MGHRA, YSYEKL. The CDR3 loop is CASSHTRESGNTIYF. The CDR3 DNA reads TGCGCCAGCAGCCATACCAGGGAGTCTGGAAACACCATATATTTT.

The chain links TRBV5-4 to TRBJ1-1, with a weak D call TRBD1 (5 bases). The CDR3 extends over 15 amino acids. Trimming pared 6 bases from V and 1 base from J, leaving 16 bases between. Germline loops: CDR1 SGHNT, CDR2 YYREEE (reference sequence). CDR3 region: CASTGGGTENTEAFF. For the CDR3, the DNA is TGTGCCAGCACCGGCGGGGGAACGGAGAACACTGAAGCTTTCTTT.

This clone was observed a handful of times. The genes are TRBV5-6 and TRBJ2-5; the D gene could be TRBD1 or TRBD2 (5 bases each). The V end was cut by 0 bases, the J end by 7 bases, with 10 bases between. The germline CDR1 and CDR2 sequences are SGHDT and YYEEEE. The CDR3 totals 13 residues. The CDR3 DNA follows: TGTGCCAGCAGCTTGGTTGTTGGGGGGACCCAGTACTTC. This translates into CASSLVVGGTQYF.

The CDR3 DNA reads as TGCGCCAGCAGCTTGGTACAGGGGGACTATGGCTACACCTTC. Its translation is CASSLVQGDYGYTF. J is TRBJ1-2 and V is TRBV5-1; 8 bases line up with TRBD1. Trimming removed 0 bases from V and 3 bases from J; junction bases left unmatched: 1. CDR1 and CDR2 (germline): SGHRS, YFSETQ. The length of the CDR3 is 14 residues.

J is TRBJ2-7 and V is TRBV7-2; TRBD1 matches 8 bases. V trimming: 5 bases; J trimming: 5 bases; junction bases outside the gene matches: 5. This CDR3 region has 13 residues. The germline CDR1 and CDR2 sequences are SGHTA and FQGNSA. The CDR3: CASSADRADEQYF. CDR3 in DNA: TGTGCCAGCAGCGCGGACAGGGCGGACGAGCAGTACTTC. The full variable domain, with the rest looked up from reference TRBV7-2 and TRBJ2-7, is GAGVSQSPSNKVTEKGKDVELRCDPISGHTALYWYRQSLGQGLEFLIYFQGNSAPDKSGLPSDRFSAERTGGSVSTLTIQRTQQEDSAVYLCASSADRADEQYFGPGTRLTVT.

This chain joins TRBV5-1 and TRBJ2-3; tentative D call: TRBD1 (5 bases). The CDR3 has 15 amino acids. Germline V lookup: CDR1 SGHRS, CDR2 YFSETQ. V lost 1 base and J 0 bases, leaving 9 bases between the germline ends. CDR3 DNA sequence: TGCGCCAGCAGCTTGTTGACAGTGAGCACAGATACGCAGTATTTT. This encodes CASSLLTVSTDTQYF.

The gene calls are TRBV27 and TRBJ1-1; D is unclear. V shed 2 bases and J shed 11 bases, with 18 bases lying between them. Germline CDR1 MNHEY, CDR2 SMNVEV (reference sequence). CDR3 size: 14 residues. CDR3 nucleotides: TGTGCCAGCAGTTTAAGTGGGGTCCCTGGGGATGCTTTCTTT. The encoded protein is CASSLSGVPGDAFF.

This chain joins TRBV29-1 and TRBJ2-7; D is uncertain. With 4 bases removed from V and 3 bases from J, the gap between germline ends came to 10 bases. The length of the CDR3 is 12 residues. Germline V gives CDR1 SQVTM, CDR2 ANQGSEA. The CDR3 coding sequence is TGCAGCGTTGGACTGACCAACTACGAGCAGTACTTC. Its translation: CSVGLTNYEQYF.

The J gene is TRBJ1-2, the V gene TRBV30; D unclear. The CDR3 is 15 residues long. Germline values: CDR1 GTSNPN, CDR2 SVGIG (reference sequence). V was clipped by 2 bases and J by 6 bases, with 19 bases between them. The CDR3 DNA follows: TGTGCCTGGAGTCGTAAAAGGGTGGCAGTTGATGGCTACACCTTC. This encodes CAWSRKRVAVDGYTF.

About this clone itself: At one end, the junction sequence differs from germline, possibly due to a read error. The chain carries TRBV11-2 and TRBJ2-1; TRBD1 aligns across 9 bases. Germline V gives CDR1 SGHAT, CDR2 FQNNGV. CDR3 length: 15 amino acids. This chain's CDR3 is CASSIDRGINNEQFF. DNA of the CDR3: TGTGCCAGCAGCATAGACAGGGGGATTAACAATGAGCAGTTCTTC. The full variable domain, rest sourced from reference TRBV11-2 and TRBJ2-1, is EAGVAQSPRYKIIEKRQSVAFWCNPISGHATLYWYQQILGQGPKLLIQFQNNGVVDDSQLPKDRFSAERLKGVDSTLKIQPAKLEDSAVYLCASSIDRGINNEQFFGPGTRLTVL.

This clone was counted a single time. The chain joins TRBV30 to TRBJ2-1, with a tentative D call TRBD1 (6 bases). Trimming shortened V by 4 bases and J by 0 bases, and 10 bases separated the two germline ends. The CDR3 is made up of 14 amino acids. Germline V lookup: CDR1 GTSNPN, CDR2 SVGIG (reference sequence). The CDR3 reads CAWIRGSSYNEQFF. Here the CDR3 DNA reads TGTGCCTGGATTAGGGGGAGCTCCTACAATGAGCAGTTCTTC.